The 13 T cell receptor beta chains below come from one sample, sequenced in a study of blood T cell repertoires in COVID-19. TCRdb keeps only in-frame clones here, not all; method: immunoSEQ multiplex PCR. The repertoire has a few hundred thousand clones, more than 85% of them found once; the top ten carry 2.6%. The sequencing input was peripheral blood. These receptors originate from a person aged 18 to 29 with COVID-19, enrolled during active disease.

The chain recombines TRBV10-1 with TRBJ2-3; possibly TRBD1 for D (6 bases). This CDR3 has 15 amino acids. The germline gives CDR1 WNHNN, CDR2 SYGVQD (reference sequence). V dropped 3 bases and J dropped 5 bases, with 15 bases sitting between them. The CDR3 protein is CASSDTRGARDTQYF. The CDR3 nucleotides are TGCGCCAGCAGTGATACCAGGGGTGCGAGAGATACGCAGTATTTT.

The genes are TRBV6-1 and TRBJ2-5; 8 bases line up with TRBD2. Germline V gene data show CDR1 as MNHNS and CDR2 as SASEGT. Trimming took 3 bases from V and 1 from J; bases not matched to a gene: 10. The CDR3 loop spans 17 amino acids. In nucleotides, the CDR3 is TGTGCCAGCAGTGATAGGAAGGGAAGCGGGAGCCAAGAGACCCAGTACTTC. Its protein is CASSDRKGSGSQETQYF.

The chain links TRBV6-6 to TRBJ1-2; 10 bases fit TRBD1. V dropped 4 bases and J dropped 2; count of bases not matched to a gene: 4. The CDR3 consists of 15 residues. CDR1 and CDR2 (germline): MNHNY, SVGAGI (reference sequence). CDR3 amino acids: CASSFSGQGNYGYTF. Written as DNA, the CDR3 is TGTGCCAGCAGTTTCTCGGGACAGGGGAACTATGGCTACACCTTC.

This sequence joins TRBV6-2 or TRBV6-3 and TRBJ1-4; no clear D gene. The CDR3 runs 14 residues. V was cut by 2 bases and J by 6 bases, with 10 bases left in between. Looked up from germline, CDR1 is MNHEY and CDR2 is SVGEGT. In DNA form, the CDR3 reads TGTGCCAGCAGTTACGCCGGGATTGATGAAAAACTGTTTTTT. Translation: CASSYAGIDEKLFF.

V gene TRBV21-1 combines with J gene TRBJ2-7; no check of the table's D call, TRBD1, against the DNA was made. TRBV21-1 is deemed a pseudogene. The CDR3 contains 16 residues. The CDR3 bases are TGTGCCAGCAGCAACTATACCGGGACAGGGTTCGGCGAGCAGTACTTC. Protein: CASSNYTGTGFGEQYF.

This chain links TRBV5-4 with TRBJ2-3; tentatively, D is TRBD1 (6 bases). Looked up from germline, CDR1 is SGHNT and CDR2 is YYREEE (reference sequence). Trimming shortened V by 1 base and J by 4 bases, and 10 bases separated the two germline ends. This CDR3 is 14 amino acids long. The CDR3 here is CASSLNRAADTQYF. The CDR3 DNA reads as TGTGCCAGCAGCTTGAACAGGGCGGCAGATACGCAGTATTTT.

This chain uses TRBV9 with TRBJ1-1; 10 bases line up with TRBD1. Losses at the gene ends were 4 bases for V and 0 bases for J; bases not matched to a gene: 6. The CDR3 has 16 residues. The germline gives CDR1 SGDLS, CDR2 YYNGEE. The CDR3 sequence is CASSQGTGALNTEAFF. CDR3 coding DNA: TGTGCCAGCAGCCAAGGGACAGGGGCCCTGAACACTGAAGCTTTCTTT.

The CDR3 bases are TGTGCCAGCAGCTTAGGTGGTAGCGGGAGGTCAGATACGCAGTATTTT. This codes for CASSLGGSGRSDTQYF. The V gene is TRBV7-2, the J gene TRBJ2-3; 10 bases are a match to TRBD2. The CDR3 loop spans 16 amino acids. The germline V gene encodes CDR1 SGHTA and CDR2 FQGNSA. V shed 1 base and J 4 bases; nucleotides not matched to a gene: 5.

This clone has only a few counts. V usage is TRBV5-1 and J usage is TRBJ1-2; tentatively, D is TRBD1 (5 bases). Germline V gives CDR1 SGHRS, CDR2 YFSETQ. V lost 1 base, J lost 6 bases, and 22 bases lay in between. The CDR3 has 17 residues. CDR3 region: CASSLFQGGGLGNGYTF. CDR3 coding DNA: TGCGCCAGCAGCTTGTTTCAGGGAGGAGGTTTAGGCAATGGCTACACCTTC.

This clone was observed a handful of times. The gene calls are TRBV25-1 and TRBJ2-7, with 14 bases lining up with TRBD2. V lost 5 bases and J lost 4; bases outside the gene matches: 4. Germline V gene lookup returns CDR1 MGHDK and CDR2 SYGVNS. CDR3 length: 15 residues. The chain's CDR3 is CASSPGTSGSYEQYF. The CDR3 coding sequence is TGTGCCAGCAGTCCCGGGACTAGCGGGAGTTACGAGCAGTACTTC.

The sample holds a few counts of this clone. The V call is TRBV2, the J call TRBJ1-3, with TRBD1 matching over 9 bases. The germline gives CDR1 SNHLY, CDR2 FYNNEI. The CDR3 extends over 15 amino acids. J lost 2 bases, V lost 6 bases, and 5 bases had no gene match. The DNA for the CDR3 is TGTGCCAGCAGCGCGGACAGGGGTGCTGGAAACACCATATATTTT. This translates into CASSADRGAGNTIYF.

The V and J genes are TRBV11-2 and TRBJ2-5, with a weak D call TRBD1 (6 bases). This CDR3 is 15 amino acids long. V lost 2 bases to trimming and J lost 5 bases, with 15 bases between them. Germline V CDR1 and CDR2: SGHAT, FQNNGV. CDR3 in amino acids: CASSLRTGFGETQYF. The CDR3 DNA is TGTGCCAGCAGCTTACGTACAGGGTTTGGGGAGACCCAGTACTTC.

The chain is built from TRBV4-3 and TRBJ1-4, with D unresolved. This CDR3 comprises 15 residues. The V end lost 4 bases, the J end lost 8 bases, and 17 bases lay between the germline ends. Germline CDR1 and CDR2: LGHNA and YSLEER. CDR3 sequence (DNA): TGCGCCAGCAGCCCGCGTCCGGGGATCGGAGAAAAACTGTTTTTT. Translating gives CASSPRPGIGEKLFF.